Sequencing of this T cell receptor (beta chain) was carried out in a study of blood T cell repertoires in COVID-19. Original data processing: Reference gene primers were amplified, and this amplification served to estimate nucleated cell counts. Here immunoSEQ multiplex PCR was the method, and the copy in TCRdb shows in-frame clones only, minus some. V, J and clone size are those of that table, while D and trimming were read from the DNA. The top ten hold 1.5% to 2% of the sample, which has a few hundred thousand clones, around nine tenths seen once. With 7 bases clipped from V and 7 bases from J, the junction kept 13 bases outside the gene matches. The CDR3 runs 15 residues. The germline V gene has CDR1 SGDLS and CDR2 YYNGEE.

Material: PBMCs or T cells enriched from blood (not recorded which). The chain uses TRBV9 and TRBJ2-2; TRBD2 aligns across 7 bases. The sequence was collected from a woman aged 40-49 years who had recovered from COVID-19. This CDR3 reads CASGRGRAVIGELFF. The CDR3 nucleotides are TGTGCCAGCGGGCGAGGGAGGGCCGTTATCGGGGAGCTGTTTTTT.